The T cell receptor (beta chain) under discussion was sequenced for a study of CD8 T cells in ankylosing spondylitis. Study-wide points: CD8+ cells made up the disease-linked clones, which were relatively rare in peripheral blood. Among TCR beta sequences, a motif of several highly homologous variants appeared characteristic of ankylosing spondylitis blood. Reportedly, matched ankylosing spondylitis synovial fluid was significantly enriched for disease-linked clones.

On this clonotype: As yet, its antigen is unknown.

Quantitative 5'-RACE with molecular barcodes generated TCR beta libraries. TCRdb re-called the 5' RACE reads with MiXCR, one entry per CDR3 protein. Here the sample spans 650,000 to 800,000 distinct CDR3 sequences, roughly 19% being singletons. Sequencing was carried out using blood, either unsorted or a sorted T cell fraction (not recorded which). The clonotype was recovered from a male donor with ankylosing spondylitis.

CDR3 nucleotides: TGTGCCAGCAGCTCAAACCTCCGCAATGAGCAGTTCTTC. Encoded protein: CASSSNLRNEQFF. The J gene is TRBJ2-1, the V gene TRBV11-3; D gene ambiguous. CDR3 length equals 13 residues. V dropped 4 bases and J dropped 6 bases, with 10 bases sitting between them. In germline, CDR1 is SGHNT, CDR2 YENEEA.